Listed here are 12 T cell receptor beta chains from one sample, sequenced in a study of T cells in Graves' hyperthyroidism and ophthalmopathy. Amplified TCR beta CDR3 regions came from RNA transcripts. The HTBI primer set drove a first-round RT-PCR of the TCR CDR3. Each CDR3 protein is one row after TCRdb ran MiXCR on the multiplex PCR reads. The table shows about 580,000 distinct CDR3 sequences, with about half occurring only once. Sequencing used peripheral blood or thyroid tissue (not recorded which). These receptors were collected from a woman aged 18-29 years with Graves' hyperthyroidism.

This chain uses TRBV29-1 with TRBJ1-1, with TRBD1 as a possible D gene (5 bases). With 4 bases removed from V and 13 bases from J, the gap between germline ends came to 22 bases. The CDR3 is 13 amino acids. CDR1 and CDR2 from the germline V gene are SQVTM and ANQGSEA. The chain's CDR3 is CSVAGGLAGGLFF. CDR3 coding DNA: TGCAGCGTTGCCGGGGGACTAGCGGGAGGGCTTTTCTTT.

This clonotype was counted at least ten times. The gene calls are TRBV29-1 and TRBJ2-7, with TRBD1 as a possible D gene (6 bases). Germline V gives CDR1 SQVTM, CDR2 ANQGSEA. The CDR3 is 11 amino acids. V dropped 4 bases and J dropped 3 bases, with 7 bases sitting between them. The chain's CDR3 is CSVVDSYEQYF. The CDR3 coding sequence is TGCAGCGTTGTGGACAGCTACGAGCAGTACTTC.

This clonotype has ten or more counts. This chain connects TRBV7-9 to TRBJ2-5; TRBD1 is a possible D gene (6 bases). Trimming removed 6 bases from V and 5 bases from J, with 10 bases in between. CDR1 is SEHNR and CDR2 is FQNEAQ in the germline V gene (reference sequence). CDR3 size: 12 residues. CDR3 residues: CASRHRDETQYF. CDR3 nucleotides: TGTGCCAGCAGACACAGGGACGAGACCCAGTACTTC.

This clonotype was seen repeatedly, ten times or more. V and J are TRBV7-8 and TRBJ1-5, with TRBD1 as a possible D gene (5 bases). Germline V gene lookup returns CDR1 SGHVS and CDR2 FQNEAQ. The CDR3 spans 16 residues. The V end was cut by 1 base, the J end by 2 bases, with 12 bases between. The CDR3 is CASSLVPIGGNQPQHF. The CDR3 DNA reads TGTGCCAGCAGCTTAGTACCCATAGGGGGCAATCAGCCCCAGCATTTT.

The rearrangement links TRBV29-1 to TRBJ2-7; 9 nucleotides agree with TRBD1. The CDR3 runs to 12 residues. Per the germline V gene, CDR1 is SQVTM and CDR2 is ANQGSEA. J lost 2 bases, V lost 8 bases, and 4 bases had no gene match. The CDR3 DNA sequence: TGCAGCAGCGGACAGGGGACCTACGAGCAGTACTTC. This gives the protein CSSGQGTYEQYF.

This clonotype occurred many times. The chain carries TRBV10-3 and TRBJ2-5, with TRBD1 as a possible D gene (6 bases). Trimming cost V 4 bases and J 1 base, with 7 bases left between them. The CDR3 contains 13 residues. Germline loops: CDR1 ENHRY, CDR2 SYGVKD. The CDR3 protein is CAISGTAQETQYF. The CDR3 DNA sequence: TGTGCCATCAGTGGGACAGCCCAAGAGACCCAGTACTTC.

About this clonotype itself: The junction departs from the called germline gene at one end, perhaps through a read error. This chain uses TRBV12-3 or TRBV12-4 with TRBJ2-3; D possibly corresponds to TRBD2 (7 bases). The CDR3 spans 17 residues. CDR3 bases: TGTGCCAGCAGCTTAGAAGGCGGGGGCACAAGCACAGATACGCAGTATTTT. This translates into CASSLEGGGTSTDTQYF.

This chain links TRBV10-3 with TRBJ2-7, with unresolved D. The J call could be wrong; TRBJ2-1 is a better fit for the DNA end. Germline V gene lookup returns CDR1 ENHRY and CDR2 SYGVKD. There are 10 residues in the CDR3. The CDR3 coding sequence is TGTGCCATCATCCAAAATGAGCAGTTCTTC. The encoded protein is CAIIQNEQFF.

This chain links TRBV2 with TRBJ1-1; TRBD1 agrees at 8 bases. Looked up from germline, CDR1 is SNHLY and CDR2 is FYNNEI. V was pared by 1 base and J by 1 base, with 11 bases of the junction left unmatched. This CDR3 is 18 amino acids long. Here the CDR3 reads CASSEEGGTGFENTEAFF. CDR3 sequence (DNA): TGTGCCAGCAGTGAAGAGGGTGGGACAGGTTTTGAGAACACTGAAGCTTTCTTT.

The gene calls are TRBV24-1 and TRBJ2-6; D not certain. The CDR3 loop spans 16 amino acids. Trimming shortened V by 5 bases and J by 0 bases, and 10 bases separated the two germline ends. Germline V gene lookup returns CDR1 KGHDR and CDR2 SFDVKD. This CDR3 is CATSAVSPSGANVLTF. The CDR3 DNA reads as TGTGCCACCAGTGCGGTCAGTCCCTCTGGGGCCAACGTCCTGACTTTC.

The chain employs TRBV20-1 and TRBJ1-5; maybe TRBD1 (6 bases). Germline assignment: CDR1 DFQATT and CDR2 SNEGSKA (reference sequence). Trimming removed 6 bases from V and 4 bases from J, with 16 bases in between. CDR3 length: 14 amino acids. This CDR3 reads CSASSLTGNQPQHF. Written as DNA, the CDR3 is TGCAGTGCCAGCAGCCTGACAGGAAATCAGCCCCAGCATTTT.

The CDR3 DNA reads as TGTGCCAGCAGCCCTGAGACTAGCCCAGATACGCAGTATTTT. Translated, it gives CASSPETSPDTQYF. The J gene is TRBJ2-3, the V gene TRBV7-9, with 7 nucleotides matching TRBD2. The CDR3 is made up of 14 amino acids. With V trimmed by 5 bases and J by 4 bases, 6 bases remained unmatched. Per the germline V gene, CDR1 is SEHNR and CDR2 is FQNEAQ (reference sequence).